This TCR beta chain appears in the sequencing data of a study of T cell responses to AZD1222 COVID-19 vaccine. The CDR3 covers 16 residues. Germline assignment: CDR1 SGHRS and CDR2 YFSETQ. V was trimmed by 4 bases and J by 2 bases, leaving 18 bases between them. Sequencing was performed with immunoSEQ multiplex PCR; in TCRdb, only in-frame clones are kept and a portion is missing. The table includes about 110,000 clones, around 80% detected once. This clone was observed a few times. Its matching antigen is unknown. Study-wide results and limits: Sampling captured repertoires only after the peak T cell response. It should be noted that donors were predominantly white British and more often female, and clonal diversity was possibly underestimated.

This sequence joins TRBV5-1 and TRBJ1-1; D uncertain. This sample comprised peripheral blood, obtained on day 0 of AZD1222 vaccination. The origin of this receptor is an adult in good health. CDR3 loop: CASSHRGDRINTEAFF. The CDR3 DNA follows: TGCGCCAGCAGCCACCGAGGCGACCGAATAAACACTGAAGCTTTCTTT.